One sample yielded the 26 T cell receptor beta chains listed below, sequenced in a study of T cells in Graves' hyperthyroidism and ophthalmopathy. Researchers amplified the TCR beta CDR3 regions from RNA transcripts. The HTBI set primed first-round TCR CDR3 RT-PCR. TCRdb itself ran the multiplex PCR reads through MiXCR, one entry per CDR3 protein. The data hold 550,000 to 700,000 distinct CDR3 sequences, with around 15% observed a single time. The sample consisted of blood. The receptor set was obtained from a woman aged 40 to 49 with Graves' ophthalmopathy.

The CDR3 protein is CASSQDEGRQTGELFF. The CDR3 bases are TGTGCCAGCAGCCAAGATGAGGGACGACAAACCGGGGAGCTGTTTTTT. The chain uses TRBV4-2 and TRBJ2-2; the D call may be TRBD1 or TRBD2 (5 bases each). The CDR3 length is 16 residues. The germline gives CDR1 LGHNA, CDR2 YNFKEQ. Deletions cut 0 bases from V and 5 bases from J, with 13 bases between.

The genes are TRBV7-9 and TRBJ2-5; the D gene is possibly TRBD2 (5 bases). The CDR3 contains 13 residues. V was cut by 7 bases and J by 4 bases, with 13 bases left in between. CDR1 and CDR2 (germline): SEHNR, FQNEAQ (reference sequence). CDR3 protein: CASKEVSGETQYF. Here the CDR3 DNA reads TGTGCCAGCAAGGAGGTGTCTGGAGAGACCCAGTACTTC.

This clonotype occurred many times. Written as DNA, the CDR3 is TGTGCCAGCAGAGGCGGACAGGGGCCATATAGCAATCAGCCCCAGCATTTT. Translating it yields CASRGGQGPYSNQPQHF. The rearrangement joins TRBV6-1 to TRBJ1-5, with 9 bases that match TRBD1. This CDR3 spans 17 amino acids. Per germline, CDR1 MNHNS and CDR2 SASEGT. V dropped 6 bases and J dropped 0; count of bases not matched to a gene: 9.

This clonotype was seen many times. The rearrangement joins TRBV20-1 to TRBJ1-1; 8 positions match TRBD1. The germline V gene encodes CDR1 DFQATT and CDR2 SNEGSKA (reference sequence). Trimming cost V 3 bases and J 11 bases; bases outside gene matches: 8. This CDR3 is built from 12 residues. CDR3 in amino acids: CSASFTDRGAFF. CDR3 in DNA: TGCAGTGCTAGTTTTACCGACAGGGGTGCTTTCTTT.

This CDR3 is CASSTRQGQQETQYF. The CDR3 DNA is TGTGCCAGCAGCACAAGACAGGGGCAACAAGAGACCCAGTACTTC. V usage is TRBV7-8 and J usage is TRBJ2-5; TRBD1 matches 8 bases. Germline CDR1 and CDR2: SGHVS and FQNEAQ. This CDR3 has 15 amino acids. V gave up 5 bases and J gave up 2 bases; unmatched junction bases: 7.

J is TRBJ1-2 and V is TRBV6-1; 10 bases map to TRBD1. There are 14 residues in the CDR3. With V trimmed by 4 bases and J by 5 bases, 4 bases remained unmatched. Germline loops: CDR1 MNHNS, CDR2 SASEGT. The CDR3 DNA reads TGTGCCAGCAGTGGCCCGGGACAGGGGTATGGCTACACCTTC. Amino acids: CASSGPGQGYGYTF.

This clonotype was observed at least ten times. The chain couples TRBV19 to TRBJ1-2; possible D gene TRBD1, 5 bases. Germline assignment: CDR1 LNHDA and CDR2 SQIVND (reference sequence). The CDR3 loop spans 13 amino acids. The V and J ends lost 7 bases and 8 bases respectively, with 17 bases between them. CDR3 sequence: CASNPRGEGGYTF. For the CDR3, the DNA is TGTGCCAGTAATCCGAGGGGAGAAGGAGGCTACACCTTC.

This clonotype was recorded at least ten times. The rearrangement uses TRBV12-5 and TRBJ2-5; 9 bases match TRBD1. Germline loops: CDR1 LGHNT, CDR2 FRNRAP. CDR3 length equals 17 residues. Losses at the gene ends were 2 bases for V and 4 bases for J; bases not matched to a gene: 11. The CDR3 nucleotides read TGTGCTAGTGGTTTGCTCCTACAGGGGGCAGTGGGAGAGACCCAGTACTTC. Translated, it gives CASGLLLQGAVGETQYF.

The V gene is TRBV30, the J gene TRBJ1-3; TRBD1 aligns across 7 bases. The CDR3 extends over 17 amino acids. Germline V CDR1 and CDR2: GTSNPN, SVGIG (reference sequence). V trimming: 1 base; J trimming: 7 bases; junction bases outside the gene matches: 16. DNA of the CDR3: TGTGCCTGGAGTGGGTCTCACACAGGGGACATCGGGAACACCATATATTTT. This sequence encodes CAWSGSHTGDIGNTIYF.

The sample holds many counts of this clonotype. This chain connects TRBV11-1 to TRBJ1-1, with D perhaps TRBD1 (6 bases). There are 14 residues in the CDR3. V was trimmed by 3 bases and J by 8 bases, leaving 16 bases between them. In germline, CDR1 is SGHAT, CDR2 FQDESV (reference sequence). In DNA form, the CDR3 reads TGTGCCAGCAGCTTTTATATAGGGGGTGCGGAAGCTTTCTTT. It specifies CASSFYIGGAEAFF.

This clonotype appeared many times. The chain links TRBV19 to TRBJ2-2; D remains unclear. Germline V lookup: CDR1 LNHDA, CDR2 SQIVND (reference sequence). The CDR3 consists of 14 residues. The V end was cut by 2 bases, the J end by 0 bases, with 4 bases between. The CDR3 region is CASSISTNTGELFF. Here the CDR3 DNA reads TGTGCCAGTAGTATATCCACGAACACCGGGGAGCTGTTTTTT.

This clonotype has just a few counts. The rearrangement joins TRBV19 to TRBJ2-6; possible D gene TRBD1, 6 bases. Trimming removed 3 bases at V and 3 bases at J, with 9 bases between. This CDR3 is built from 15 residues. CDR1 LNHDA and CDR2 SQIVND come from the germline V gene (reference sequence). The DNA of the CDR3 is TGTGCCAGTAGTATTACAGGGTTTGGGGCCAACGTCCTGACTTTC. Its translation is CASSITGFGANVLTF.

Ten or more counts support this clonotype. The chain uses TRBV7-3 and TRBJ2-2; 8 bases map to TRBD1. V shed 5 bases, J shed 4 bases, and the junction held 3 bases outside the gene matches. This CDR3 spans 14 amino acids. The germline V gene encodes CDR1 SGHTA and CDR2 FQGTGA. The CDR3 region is CASSADRVTGELFF. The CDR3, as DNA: TGTGCCAGCAGCGCGGACAGGGTCACCGGGGAGCTGTTTTTT.

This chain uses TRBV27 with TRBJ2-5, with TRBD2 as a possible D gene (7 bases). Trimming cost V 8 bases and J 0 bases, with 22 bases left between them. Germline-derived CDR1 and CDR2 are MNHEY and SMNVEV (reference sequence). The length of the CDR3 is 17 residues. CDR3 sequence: CASREGGGSLYQETQYF. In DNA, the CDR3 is TGTGCCAGCCGAGAGGGGGGGGGCAGTTTATACCAAGAGACCCAGTACTTC.

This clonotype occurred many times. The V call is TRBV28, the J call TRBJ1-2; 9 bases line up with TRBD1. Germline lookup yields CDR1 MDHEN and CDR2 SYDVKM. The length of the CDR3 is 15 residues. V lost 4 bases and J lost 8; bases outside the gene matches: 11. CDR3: CASSSLTGGVYGYTF. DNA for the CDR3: TGTGCCAGCAGTTCCCTGACAGGGGGAGTATACGGCTACACCTTC.

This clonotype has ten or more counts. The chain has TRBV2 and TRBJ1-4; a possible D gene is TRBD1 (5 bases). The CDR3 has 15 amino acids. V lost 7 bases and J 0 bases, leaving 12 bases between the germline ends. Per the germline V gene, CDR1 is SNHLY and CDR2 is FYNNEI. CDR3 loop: CASTGPSTTNEKLFF. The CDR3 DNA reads TGTGCCAGCACGGGACCCTCGACAACTAATGAAAAACTGTTTTTT.

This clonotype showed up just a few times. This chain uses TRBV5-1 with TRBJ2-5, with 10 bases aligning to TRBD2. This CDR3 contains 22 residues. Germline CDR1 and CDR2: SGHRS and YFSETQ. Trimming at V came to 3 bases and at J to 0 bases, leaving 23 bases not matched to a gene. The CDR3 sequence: CASSSEPPPGLAGVGDQETQYF. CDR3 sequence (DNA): TGCGCCAGCAGCTCGGAGCCGCCCCCGGGGCTAGCGGGAGTGGGGGACCAAGAGACCCAGTACTTC. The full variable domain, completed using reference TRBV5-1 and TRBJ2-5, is KAGVTQTPRYLIKTRGQQVTLSCSPISGHRSVSWYQQTPGQGLQFLFEYFSETQRNKGNFPGRFSGRQFSNSRSEMNVSTLELGDSALYLCASSSEPPPGLAGVGDQETQYFGPGTRLLVL.

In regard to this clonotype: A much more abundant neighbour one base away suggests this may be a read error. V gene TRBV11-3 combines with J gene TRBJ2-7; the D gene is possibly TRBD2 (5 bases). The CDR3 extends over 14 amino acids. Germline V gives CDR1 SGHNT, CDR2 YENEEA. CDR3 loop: CANSPRRGSYEQYF. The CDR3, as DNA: TGTGCCAACAGCCCACGTCGCGGGTCCTACGAGCAGTACTTC.

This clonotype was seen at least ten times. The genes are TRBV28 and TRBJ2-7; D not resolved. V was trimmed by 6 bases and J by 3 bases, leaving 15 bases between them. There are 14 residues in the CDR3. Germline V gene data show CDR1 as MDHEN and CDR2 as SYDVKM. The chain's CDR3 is CASSHALGNYEQYF. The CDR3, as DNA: TGTGCCAGCAGCCACGCCCTGGGGAACTACGAGCAGTACTTC.

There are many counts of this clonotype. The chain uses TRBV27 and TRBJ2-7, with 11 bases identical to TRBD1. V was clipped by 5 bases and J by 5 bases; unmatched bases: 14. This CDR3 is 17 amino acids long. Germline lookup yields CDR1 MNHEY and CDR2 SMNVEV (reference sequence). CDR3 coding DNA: TGTGCCAGCAGTAAATATACTGGACAGGGGGCTTACCACGAGCAGTACTTC. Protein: CASSKYTGQGAYHEQYF.

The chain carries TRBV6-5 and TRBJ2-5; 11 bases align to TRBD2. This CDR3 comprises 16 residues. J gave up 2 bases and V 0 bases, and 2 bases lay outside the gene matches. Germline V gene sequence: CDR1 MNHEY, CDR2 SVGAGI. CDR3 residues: CASSYSVAGGQETQYF. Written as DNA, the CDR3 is TGTGCCAGCAGTTACTCGGTAGCGGGAGGGCAAGAGACCCAGTACTTC.

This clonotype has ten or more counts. The CDR3 bases are TGTGCCAGCGCGGACAGGGAAGAGGAGACCCAGTACTTC. Its translation: CASADREEETQYF. This chain connects TRBV27 to TRBJ2-5; 8 positions agree with TRBD1. From germline, CDR1 is MNHEY and CDR2 SMNVEV (reference sequence). CDR3 size: 13 residues. V lost 8 bases, J lost 5 bases, and 7 bases stayed unmatched.

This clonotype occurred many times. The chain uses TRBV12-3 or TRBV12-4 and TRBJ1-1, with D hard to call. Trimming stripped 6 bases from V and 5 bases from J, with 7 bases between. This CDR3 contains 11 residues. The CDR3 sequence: CASRWWTEAFF. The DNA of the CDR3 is TGTGCCAGCAGGTGGTGGACTGAAGCTTTCTTT.

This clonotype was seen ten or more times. As DNA, the CDR3 is TGCGCCAGCAGCTTGGACGTTTCCAGGGGGAATGGCTACACCTTC. It translates to CASSLDVSRGNGYTF. J is TRBJ1-2 and V is TRBV5-1; 7 positions agree with TRBD1. The CDR3 contains 15 residues. The J segment lost 6 bases and the V segment lost 0 bases, leaving 8 bases of the junction unmatched. CDR1 is SGHRS and CDR2 is YFSETQ in the germline V gene.

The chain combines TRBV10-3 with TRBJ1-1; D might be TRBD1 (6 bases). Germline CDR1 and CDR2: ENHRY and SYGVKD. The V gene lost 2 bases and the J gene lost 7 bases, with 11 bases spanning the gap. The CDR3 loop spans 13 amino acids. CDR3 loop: CAISESRGGEAFF. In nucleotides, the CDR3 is TGTGCCATCAGTGAGAGCAGGGGTGGTGAAGCTTTCTTT.

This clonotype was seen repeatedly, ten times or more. CDR3 protein: CAQGQGAEAFF. The CDR3 DNA sequence: TGTGCCCAAGGACAGGGGGCCGAAGCTTTCTTT. The chain links TRBV30 to TRBJ1-1; 11 nucleotides agree with TRBD1. This CDR3 contains 11 residues. With V trimmed by 8 bases and J by 8 bases, 4 bases remained unmatched. Germline CDR1 reads GTSNPN; CDR2 reads SVGIG (reference sequence). Using reference TRBV30 and TRBJ1-1 for the parts outside the CDR3, the full variable domain is SQTIHQWPATLVQPVGSPLSLECTVEGTSNPNLYWYRQAAGRGLQLLFYSVGIGQISSEVPQNLSASRPQDRQFILSSKKLLLSDSGFYLCAQGQGAEAFFGQGTRLTVV.